A selection of T cell receptor beta chains follows, all from one sample in a study of cytomegalovirus exposure and HLA in healthy donors. TCRdb's copy holds only in-frame clones and misses some; the assay was immunoSEQ multiplex PCR. The table has about 270,000 clones, around 65% seen once. The sample comprised PBMCs. These TCRs come from a female donor in good health and CMV-seronegative. The CDR3 runs from the conserved cysteine through the conserved F or W. The D gene is left open where the match is weak. Clone size, where shown, is once, few, many, or a class for clones that have expanded.

j_call clone_size d_call v_call cdr3_nt cdr3_aa
TRBJ1-3 once - TRBV18 TGTGCCAGCTCACCTACAGGGACTGGAAACACCATATATTTT CASSPTGTGNTIYF
TRBJ1-5 - - TRBV12-2 TGTGCAAGTCGCTTAGCGACAGGGGGTGATGGCAATCAGCCCCAGCATTTT CASRLATGGDGNQPQHF
TRBJ2-1 - - TRBV7-2 TGTGCCAGCAGCTTAGGAGCTTACAATGAGCAGTTCTTC CASSLGAYNEQFF
TRBJ2-1 - TRBD2 TRBV7-9 TGTTCCAGCAGCCCCCGACTAGCGAGGAGGAATGAGCAGTTCTTC CSSSPRLARRNEQFF
TRBJ1-1 once TRBD1 TRBV18 TGTGCCAGCTCACCACCTTCTAGGGACAGGGAAGCTTTCTTT CASSPPSRDREAFF
TRBJ1-1 - - TRBV2 TGTGCCAGCAGTGGGGGCGCAAACACTGAAGCTTTCTTT CASSGGANTEAFF
TRBJ2-5 - TRBD2 TRBV28 TGTGCCAGCAGTTTGACTAGCTGGGGGGTTTTAGGGGAGCAGTACTTC CASSLTSWGVLGEQYF
TRBJ2-5 once - TRBV11-3 TGTGCCAGCAGCCCCGGACTAGGAAAGGGGGGGACCCAGTACTTC CASSPGLGKGGTQYF
TRBJ2-2 - TRBD2 TRBV7-9 TGTTCCAGCAGCGAACTAGCGGGAGGGAACACCGGGGAGCTGTTTTTT CSSSELAGGNTGELFF
TRBJ2-5 - - TRBV9 TGTGCCAGCAGCGTAAGGGAGCGGGCCCAAGGGACCCAGTACTTC CASSVRERAQGTQYF
TRBJ2-1 - TRBD2 TRBV5-1 TGCGCCAGCAGCCAAACTAGCGGGAGTAACAATGGGCAGTTCTTC CASSQTSGSNNGQFF
TRBJ1-6 - TRBD1 TRBV7-9 TGTGCCAGCAGCCAGGGACAGGGATATAATTCACCCCTCCACTTT CASSQGQGYNSPLHF
TRBJ2-3 - TRBD2 TRBV6-5 TGTGCCAGCAGTCGCCTAGCGGCCAACACAGATACGCAGTATTTT CASSRLAANTDTQYF
TRBJ2-5 - TRBD1 TRBV13 TGTGCCAGCAGCTCCCAAGACAGGGGGAAAGAGACCCAGTACTTC CASSSQDRGKETQYF
TRBJ2-7 few TRBD2 TRBV27 TGTGCCAGCAGGTTACTAGCGGGAGACTACGAGCAGTACTTC CASRLLAGDYEQYF
TRBJ2-2 - - TRBV5-1 TGCGCCAGCAGCCCGACTCGTTCCACCGGGGAGCTGTTTTTT CASSPTRSTGELFF
TRBJ2-3 - TRBD2 TRBV6-1 TGTGCCAGCATCCCCGGGGGGGACCACACAGATACGCAGTATTTT CASIPGGDHTDTQYF
TRBJ2-5 - - TRBV2 TGTGCCAGCAGCCCCTCCGAGACCCAGTACTTC CASSPSETQYF
TRBJ1-2 - - TRBV9 TGTGCCAGCAGCTCTTCCTATGGCTACACCTTC CASSSSYGYTF
TRBJ2-1 - - TRBV20-1 TGCAGTGCTAGGCAGGGCAATGAGCAGTTCTTC CSARQGNEQFF